A selection of T cell receptor beta chains follows, all from one sample in a study of blood T cell repertoires in COVID-19. Produced via immunoSEQ multiplex PCR; TCRdb's table is partial and in-frame only. The sample carries more than 85,000 clones, 85% to 90% recorded once. Sequenced input: peripheral blood. The receptors shown here come from a human donor in a cohort sampled during active COVID-19. CDR3s include the opening cysteine and the closing phenylalanine or tryptophan. The order of the fields is J gene, CDR3 length, D gene, V gene, clone size, CDR3 protein, CDR3 DNA. A D gene is named only where the DNA matches it firmly. Size is stated for part of the rows, as once, few or many counts, or as a class when the clone is expanded.

j_call: TRBJ2-3
cdr3_length: 15
d_call: TRBD2
v_call: TRBV27
clone_size: .
cdr3_aa: CASSLLAGVVDTQYF
cdr3_nt: TGTGCCAGCAGTTTACTAGCGGGAGTGGTAGATACGCAGTATTTT

j_call: TRBJ1-3
cdr3_length: 14
d_call: .
v_call: TRBV19
clone_size: .
cdr3_aa: CASSIGDSGNTIYF
cdr3_nt: TGTGCCAGTAGTATCGGAGACTCTGGAAACACCATATATTTT

j_call: TRBJ1-4
cdr3_length: 15
d_call: .
v_call: TRBV28
clone_size: .
cdr3_aa: CASSPYRVRNEKLFF
cdr3_nt: TGTGCCAGCAGTCCCTACAGGGTCCGTAATGAAAAACTGTTTTTT

j_call: TRBJ2-7
cdr3_length: 15
d_call: TRBD2
v_call: TRBV27
clone_size: .
cdr3_aa: CASSFAGVYPYEQYF
cdr3_nt: TGTGCCAGCAGTTTTGCGGGGGTTTACCCCTACGAGCAGTACTTC

j_call: TRBJ1-2
cdr3_length: 14
d_call: TRBD1
v_call: TRBV7-8
clone_size: .
cdr3_aa: CASSVRQGVYGYTF
cdr3_nt: TGTGCCAGCAGCGTGCGACAGGGGGTCTATGGCTACACCTTC

j_call: TRBJ2-5
cdr3_length: 14
d_call: TRBD2
v_call: TRBV5-1
clone_size: .
cdr3_aa: CASSWMTSVETQYF
cdr3_nt: TGCGCCAGCAGCTGGATGACTAGCGTTGAGACCCAGTACTTC

j_call: TRBJ2-3
cdr3_length: 14
d_call: .
v_call: TRBV11-2
clone_size: .
cdr3_aa: CASSLAGLTNTQYF
cdr3_nt: TGTGCCAGCAGCTTAGCGGGACTTACGAATACGCAGTATTTT

j_call: TRBJ2-1
cdr3_length: 16
d_call: TRBD2
v_call: TRBV28
clone_size: .
cdr3_aa: CASSLGTSGTYNEQFF
cdr3_nt: TGTGCCAGCAGTTTAGGGACTAGCGGGACCTACAATGAGCAGTTCTTC

j_call: TRBJ2-2
cdr3_length: 17
d_call: .
v_call: TRBV4-1
clone_size: .
cdr3_aa: CASSHSGGTANTGELFF
cdr3_nt: TGCGCCAGCAGCCATTCTGGGGGGACAGCGAACACCGGGGAGCTGTTTTTT

j_call: TRBJ2-7
cdr3_length: 15
d_call: .
v_call: TRBV7-9
clone_size: .
cdr3_aa: CASAFGAAKINEQYF
cdr3_nt: TGTGCCAGCGCCTTTGGGGCAGCAAAGATTAACGAGCAGTACTTC

j_call: TRBJ2-3
cdr3_length: 14
d_call: .
v_call: TRBV10-3
clone_size: .
cdr3_aa: CAISESRGPDTQYF
cdr3_nt: TGTGCCATCAGTGAGTCTCGAGGGCCAGATACGCAGTATTTT

j_call: TRBJ2-7
cdr3_length: 15
d_call: TRBD2
v_call: TRBV6-5
clone_size: .
cdr3_aa: CASSYSTGREGEQYF
cdr3_nt: TGTGCCAGCAGTTACTCGACGGGCAGGGAGGGCGAGCAGTACTTC

j_call: TRBJ1-5
cdr3_length: 18
d_call: TRBD1
v_call: TRBV19
clone_size: once
cdr3_aa: CASSIPRTGFNVIQPQHF
cdr3_nt: TGTGCCAGTAGTATTCCCCGGACAGGGTTCAACGTAATTCAGCCCCAGCATTTT

j_call: TRBJ1-1
cdr3_length: 14
d_call: TRBD1
v_call: TRBV5-1
clone_size: .
cdr3_aa: CASSRDRGFAEAFF
cdr3_nt: TGCGCCAGCAGCAGGGACAGGGGCTTCGCTGAAGCTTTCTTT

j_call: TRBJ1-1
cdr3_length: 17
d_call: .
v_call: TRBV6-6
clone_size: .
cdr3_aa: CASSHQPWGGRGTEAFF
cdr3_nt: TGTGCCAGCAGTCATCAGCCTTGGGGGGGGCGCGGGACTGAAGCTTTCTTT

j_call: TRBJ2-2
cdr3_length: 16
d_call: TRBD1
v_call: TRBV5-8
clone_size: medium-sized
cdr3_aa: CASSRTGGLDTGELFF
cdr3_nt: TGTGCCAGCAGCAGGACAGGGGGCCTCGACACCGGGGAGCTGTTTTTT

j_call: TRBJ2-2
cdr3_length: 14
d_call: .
v_call: TRBV6-5
clone_size: .
cdr3_aa: CASTKAGNTGELFF
cdr3_nt: TGTGCCAGCACCAAAGCAGGGAACACCGGGGAGCTGTTTTTT

j_call: TRBJ2-5
cdr3_length: 13
d_call: TRBD2
v_call: TRBV18
clone_size: .
cdr3_aa: CASSPTSAETQYF
cdr3_nt: TGTGCCAGCTCACCAACTAGCGCGGAGACCCAGTACTTC

j_call: TRBJ2-3
cdr3_length: 12
d_call: .
v_call: TRBV6-2/TRBV6-3
clone_size: .
cdr3_aa: CASSSSTDTQYF
cdr3_nt: TGTGCCAGCAGCTCCTCGACAGATACGCAGTATTTT

j_call: TRBJ1-5
cdr3_length: 14
d_call: .
v_call: TRBV6-2/TRBV6-3
clone_size: medium-sized
cdr3_aa: CASSYWAANQPQHF
cdr3_nt: TGTGCCAGCAGTTACTGGGCAGCTAATCAGCCCCAGCATTTT

j_call: TRBJ1-2
cdr3_length: 13
d_call: TRBD1
v_call: TRBV7-2
clone_size: .
cdr3_aa: CASSFRDRASYTF
cdr3_nt: TGTGCCAGCAGCTTCCGGGACAGGGCTAGCTACACCTTC

j_call: TRBJ2-7
cdr3_length: 16
d_call: TRBD1
v_call: TRBV9
clone_size: .
cdr3_aa: CASSVSGTGEFYEQYF
cdr3_nt: TGTGCCAGCAGCGTATCCGGGACAGGGGAATTCTACGAGCAGTACTTC

j_call: TRBJ1-3
cdr3_length: 18
d_call: TRBD1
v_call: TRBV10-1
clone_size: .
cdr3_aa: CASSEKGAKLLGGNTIYF
cdr3_nt: TGCGCCAGCAGTGAAAAGGGGGCGAAGTTATTGGGAGGAAACACCATATATTTT

j_call: TRBJ1-1
cdr3_length: 15
d_call: TRBD1
v_call: TRBV2
clone_size: .
cdr3_aa: CASATGGRMNTEAFF
cdr3_nt: TGTGCCAGCGCAACAGGGGGCCGGATGAACACTGAAGCTTTCTTT